Following are 5 T cell receptor beta chains from one sample sequenced in a study of control samples from healthy donors and cancer patients. Repertoires were generated with immunoSEQ multiplex PCR, while TCRdb's copy carries only in-frame clones and drops some. The table records around 150,000 clones, approximately 96% of them present only once. Sequenced material: blood. The source of these receptors is a woman under 40 in good health.

The chain couples TRBV20-1 to TRBJ2-7; no firm D call. Germline assignment: CDR1 DFQATT and CDR2 SNEGSKA (reference sequence). This CDR3 contains 11 residues. V lost 5 bases and J lost 4, with 9 bases in between. As DNA, the CDR3 is TGCAGTGCTCTCTTCAATTACGAGCAGTACTTC. This sequence encodes CSALFNYEQYF.

The chain is built from TRBV6-6 and TRBJ1-3; D is unclear. The CDR3 is 15 amino acids. The germline V gene has CDR1 MNHNY and CDR2 SVGAGI (reference sequence). The germline V and J ends were trimmed by 2 bases and 4 bases, with 12 bases remaining between them. As DNA, the CDR3 is TGTGCCAGCAGTTACGTCCCAGCTCAAGGAAACACCATATATTTT. It codes for CASSYVPAQGNTIYF.

V is TRBV14 and J is TRBJ2-7; TRBD1 agrees at 11 bases. Germline V lookup: CDR1 SGHDN, CDR2 FVKESK. The CDR3 has 14 amino acids. Losses at the gene ends were 4 bases for V and 5 bases for J; bases not matched to a gene: 4. CDR3 region: CASSRRTGGDEQYF. CDR3 coding DNA: TGTGCCAGCAGCCGCCGGACAGGGGGCGACGAGCAGTACTTC.

This CDR3 reads CASSIGAARNEKLFF. CDR3 coding DNA: TGTGCCAGTAGTATCGGGGCAGCCAGAAATGAAAAACTGTTTTTT. This rearrangement joins TRBV19 to TRBJ1-4; D might be TRBD1 (5 bases). This CDR3 has 15 residues. Between the trimmed V and J ends, which lost 3 bases and 5 bases, there was a span of 13 bases. Germline lookup yields CDR1 LNHDA and CDR2 SQIVND (reference sequence).

J is TRBJ1-5 and V is TRBV7-9, with a possible D match to TRBD1 (5 bases). Germline V CDR1 and CDR2: SEHNR, FQNEAQ (reference sequence). V was shortened by 5 bases and J by 5 bases, with 16 bases between the two germline ends. CDR3 length: 15 amino acids. The CDR3 spells CASSNRDQGDQPQHF. DNA for the CDR3: TGTGCCAGCAGCAACCGGGACCAAGGGGATCAGCCCCAGCATTTT.